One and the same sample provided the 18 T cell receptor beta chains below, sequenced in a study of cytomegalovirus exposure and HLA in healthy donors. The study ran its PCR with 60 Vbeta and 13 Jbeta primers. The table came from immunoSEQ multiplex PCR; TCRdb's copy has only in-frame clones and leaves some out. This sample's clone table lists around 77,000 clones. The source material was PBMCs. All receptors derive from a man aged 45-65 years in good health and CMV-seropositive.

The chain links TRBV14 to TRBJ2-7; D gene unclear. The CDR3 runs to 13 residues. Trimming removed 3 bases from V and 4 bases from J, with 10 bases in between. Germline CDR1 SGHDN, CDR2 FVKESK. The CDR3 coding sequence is TGTGCCAGCAGCCAGTTAGCTGGATACGAGCAGTACTTC. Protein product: CASSQLAGYEQYF.

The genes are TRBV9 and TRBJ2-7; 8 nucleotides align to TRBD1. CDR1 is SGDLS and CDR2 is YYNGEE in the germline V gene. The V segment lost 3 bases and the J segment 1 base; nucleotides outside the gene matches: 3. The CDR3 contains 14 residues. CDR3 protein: CASSEGDRSYEQYF. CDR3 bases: TGTGCCAGCAGCGAGGGGGACAGGTCCTACGAGCAGTACTTC.

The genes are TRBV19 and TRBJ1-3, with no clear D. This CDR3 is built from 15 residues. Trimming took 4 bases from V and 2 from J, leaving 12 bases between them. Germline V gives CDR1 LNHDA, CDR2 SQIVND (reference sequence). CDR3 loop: CASSKERAAGNTIYF. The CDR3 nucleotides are TGTGCCAGTAGTAAGGAGAGGGCCGCTGGAAACACCATATATTTT.

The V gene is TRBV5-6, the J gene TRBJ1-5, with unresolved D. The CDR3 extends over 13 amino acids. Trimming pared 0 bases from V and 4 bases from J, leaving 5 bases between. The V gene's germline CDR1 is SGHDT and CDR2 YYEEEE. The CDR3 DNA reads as TGTGCCAGCAGCTTGGCCGGGAATCAGCCCCAGCATTTT. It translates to CASSLAGNQPQHF.

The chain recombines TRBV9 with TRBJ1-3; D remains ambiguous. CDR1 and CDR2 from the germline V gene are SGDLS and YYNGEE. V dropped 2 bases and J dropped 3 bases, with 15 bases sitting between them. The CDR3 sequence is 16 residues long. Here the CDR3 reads CASSVASSSGGNTIYF. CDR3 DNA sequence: TGTGCCAGCAGCGTTGCCTCAAGCAGCGGTGGAAACACCATATATTTT.

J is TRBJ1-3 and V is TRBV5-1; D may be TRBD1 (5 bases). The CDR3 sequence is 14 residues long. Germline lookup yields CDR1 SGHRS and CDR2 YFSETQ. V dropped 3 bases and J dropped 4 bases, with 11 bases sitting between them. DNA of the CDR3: TGCGCCAGCAGCTCGGGAGGGGAAGGAAACACCATATATTTT. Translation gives CASSSGGEGNTIYF.

The CDR3 protein is CASMTDNEQFF. The CDR3 DNA sequence: TGTGCCAGCATGACAGACAATGAGCAGTTCTTC. The chain joins TRBV6-1 to TRBJ2-1, with D possibly matching TRBD1 (5 bases). Per germline, CDR1 MNHNS and CDR2 SASEGT. V lost 7 bases to trimming and J lost 5 bases, with 6 bases between them. The CDR3 loop spans 11 amino acids.

CDR3 amino acids: CASSERGDREGQPQHF. CDR3 sequence (DNA): TGTGCCAGCAGTGAAAGGGGGGACAGGGAAGGTCAGCCCCAGCATTTT. The rearrangement joins TRBV6-1 to TRBJ1-5; TRBD1 matches at 9 bases. Germline V gene data show CDR1 as MNHNS and CDR2 as SASEGT. There are 16 residues in the CDR3. The junction had 8 bases not matched to a gene; V was cut back by 2 bases and J by 6 bases.

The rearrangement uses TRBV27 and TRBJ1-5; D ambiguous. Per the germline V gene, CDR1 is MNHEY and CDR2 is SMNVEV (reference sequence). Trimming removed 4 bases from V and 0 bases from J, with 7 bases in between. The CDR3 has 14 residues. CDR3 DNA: TGTGCCAGCAGTTCCATCTATAGCAATCAGCCCCAGCATTTT. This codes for CASSSIYSNQPQHF.

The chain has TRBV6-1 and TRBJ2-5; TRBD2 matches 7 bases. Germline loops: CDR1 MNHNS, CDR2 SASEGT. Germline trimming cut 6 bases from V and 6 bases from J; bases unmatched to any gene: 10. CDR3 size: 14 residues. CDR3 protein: CASSPGREKKTQYF. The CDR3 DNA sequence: TGTGCCAGCAGCCCGGGGCGGGAGAAAAAGACCCAGTACTTC.

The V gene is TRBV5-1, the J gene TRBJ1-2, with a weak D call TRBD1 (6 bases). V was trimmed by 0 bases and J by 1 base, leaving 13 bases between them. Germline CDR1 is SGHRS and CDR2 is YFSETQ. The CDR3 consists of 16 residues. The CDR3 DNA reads TGCGCCAGCAGCTTGGTACAGGGTCGCTTTAACTATGGCTACACCTTC. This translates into CASSLVQGRFNYGYTF.

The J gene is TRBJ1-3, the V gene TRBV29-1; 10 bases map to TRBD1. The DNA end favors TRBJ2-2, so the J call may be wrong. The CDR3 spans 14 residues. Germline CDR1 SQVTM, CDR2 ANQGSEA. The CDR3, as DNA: TGCAGCGCCCAGGGACAGGGGTTGGCCGGGGAGCTGTTTTTT. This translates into CSAQGQGLAGELFF.

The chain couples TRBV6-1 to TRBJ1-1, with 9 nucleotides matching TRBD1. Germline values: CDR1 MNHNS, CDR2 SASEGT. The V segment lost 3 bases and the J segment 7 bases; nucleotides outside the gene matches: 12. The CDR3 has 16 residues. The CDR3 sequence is CASSDIRGQGSGEAFF. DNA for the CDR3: TGTGCCAGCAGTGATATAAGGGGACAGGGTTCGGGTGAAGCTTTCTTT.

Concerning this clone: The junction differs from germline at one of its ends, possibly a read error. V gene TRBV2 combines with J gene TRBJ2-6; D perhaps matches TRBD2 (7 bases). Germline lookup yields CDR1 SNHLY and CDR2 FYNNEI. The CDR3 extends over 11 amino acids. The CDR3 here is CASGHGGHEDF. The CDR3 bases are TGTGCCAGCGGGCACGGGGGGCATGAGGATTTC.

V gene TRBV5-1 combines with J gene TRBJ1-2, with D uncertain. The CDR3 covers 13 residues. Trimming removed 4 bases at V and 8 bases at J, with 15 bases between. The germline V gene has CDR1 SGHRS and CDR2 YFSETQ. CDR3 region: CASSRDSPRGYTF. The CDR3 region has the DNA TGCGCCAGCAGCCGGGATTCACCTCGGGGCTACACCTTC.

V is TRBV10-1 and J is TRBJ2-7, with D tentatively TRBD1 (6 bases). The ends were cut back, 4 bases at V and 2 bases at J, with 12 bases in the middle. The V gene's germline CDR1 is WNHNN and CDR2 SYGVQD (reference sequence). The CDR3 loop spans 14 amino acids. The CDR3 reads CASSATGSPYEQYV. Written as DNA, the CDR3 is TGCGCCAGCAGTGCTACAGGGTCCCCCTACGAGCAGTACGTC.

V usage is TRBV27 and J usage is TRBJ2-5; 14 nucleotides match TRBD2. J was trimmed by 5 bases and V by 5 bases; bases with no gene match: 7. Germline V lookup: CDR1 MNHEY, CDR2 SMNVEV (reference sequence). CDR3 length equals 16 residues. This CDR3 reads CASSPGLAGAEETQYF. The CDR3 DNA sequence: TGTGCCAGCAGTCCGGGACTAGCGGGGGCGGAGGAGACCCAGTACTTC.

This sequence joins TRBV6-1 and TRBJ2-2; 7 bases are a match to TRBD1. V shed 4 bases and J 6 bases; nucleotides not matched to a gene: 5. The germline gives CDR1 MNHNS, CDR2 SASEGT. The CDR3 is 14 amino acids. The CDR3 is CASSGQGDSGELFF. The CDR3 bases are TGTGCCAGCAGTGGTCAGGGGGATTCCGGGGAGCTGTTTTTT.